This T cell receptor beta chain was recorded in a study of human T cells and chemical hapten exposure. Study results and limitations: The number of TCRs above 1 in 1000 frequency did not change after DPC sensitization.

Per germline, CDR1 SEHNR and CDR2 FQNEAQ (reference sequence). V shed 7 bases and J shed 7 bases, with 19 bases lying between them. This CDR3 comprises 14 residues. This clonotype has only a few counts. Its antigen is currently unknown. Noted time point: patch test 2, 6 weeks after DPC sensitization. Treatment specified: therapeutic diphenylcyclopropenone sensitization with weekly scalp DPC. People who gave samples had alopecia, were 18 to 70 years old, and were suitable for DPC. Original methodology: A per-sample median of approximately 100,000 TCRs was observed, with a range of about 20,000 to 750,000. From the RACE reads, TCRdb called clonotypes with MiXCR, one entry per CDR3 protein. These V and J calls rely on TCRdb rather than the paper's analysis. The table has over 40,000 distinct CDR3 sequences, approximately 3.4% seen once.

The genes are TRBV7-9 and TRBJ1-1; D remains ambiguous. The input for sequencing was whole blood, taken in connection with sensitization to the hapten diphenylcyclopropenone (DPC). The TCR originated in a man in his forties with alopecia areata. Some clones in this sample may be carry-over from other donors' samples. The CDR3 DNA is TGTGCCAGCAACGGTGCCAAGAGGTATGATGAAGCTTTCTTT. Translated: CASNGAKRYDEAFF.